This T cell receptor (beta chain) was recovered during a study of T cells after posttransplantation cyclophosphamide. Using immunoSEQ multiplex PCR, the repertoire was profiled, and TCRdb retains in-frame clones only, with some absent. This table holds around 4,900 clones, roughly four fifths found once. Control samples came 1 year after myeloablative marrow transplants with methotrexate plus calcineurin inhibitor. Germline V gives CDR1 LGHNA, CDR2 YNFKEQ. The CDR3 is 14 residues long. V lost 1 base and J lost 11, with 17 bases in between. The receptor was isolated from a male patient aged 40 to 55 who received an allogeneic stem cell transplant from an unrelated donor, was CMV-positive, and had chronic GVHD only. Some T cells may originate from the graft donor. Sample: PBMCs, taken after an allogeneic stem cell transplant with a calcineurin inhibitor and methotrexate. The gene calls are TRBV4-2 and TRBJ1-1; TRBD1 might be the D (6 bases). This CDR3 is CASSQAGTSVLAFF. In nucleotides, the CDR3 is TGTGCCAGCAGCCAAGCGGGGACATCTGTTTTGGCTTTCTTT.